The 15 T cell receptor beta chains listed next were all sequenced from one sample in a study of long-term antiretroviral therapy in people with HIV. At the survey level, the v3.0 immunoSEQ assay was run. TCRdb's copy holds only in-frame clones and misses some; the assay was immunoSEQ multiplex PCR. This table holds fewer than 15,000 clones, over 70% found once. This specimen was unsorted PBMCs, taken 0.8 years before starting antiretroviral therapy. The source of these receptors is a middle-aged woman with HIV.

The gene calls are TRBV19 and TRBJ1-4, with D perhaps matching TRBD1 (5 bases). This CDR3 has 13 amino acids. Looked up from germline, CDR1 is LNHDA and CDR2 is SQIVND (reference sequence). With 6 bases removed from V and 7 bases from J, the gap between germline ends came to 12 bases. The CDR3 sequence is CASRTGGGEKLFF. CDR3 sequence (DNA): TGTGCCAGTAGAACAGGTGGGGGTGAAAAACTGTTTTTT.

The CDR3 DNA follows: TGTGCCAGCAGTTCTACACGACAACAGCAGTTCTTC. The encoded protein is CASSSTRQQQFF. The chain employs TRBV28 and TRBJ2-1; D ambiguous. CDR3 length equals 12 residues. Germline lookup yields CDR1 MDHEN and CDR2 SYDVKM. Trimming pared 4 bases from V and 11 bases from J, leaving 12 bases between.

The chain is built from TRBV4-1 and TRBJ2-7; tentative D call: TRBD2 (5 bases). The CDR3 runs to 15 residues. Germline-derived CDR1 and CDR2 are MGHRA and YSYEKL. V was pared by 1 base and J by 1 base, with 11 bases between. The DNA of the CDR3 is TGCGCCAGCAGCCAAGTTGAGGGTTCTTCCTACGAGCAGTACTTC. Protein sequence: CASSQVEGSSYEQYF.

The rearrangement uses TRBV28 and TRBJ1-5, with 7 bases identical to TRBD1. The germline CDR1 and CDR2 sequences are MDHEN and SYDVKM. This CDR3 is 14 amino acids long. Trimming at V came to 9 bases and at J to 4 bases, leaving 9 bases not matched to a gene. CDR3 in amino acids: CASSPDRANQPQHF. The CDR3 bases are TGTGCCAGTTCCCCAGACAGGGCAAATCAGCCCCAGCATTTT.

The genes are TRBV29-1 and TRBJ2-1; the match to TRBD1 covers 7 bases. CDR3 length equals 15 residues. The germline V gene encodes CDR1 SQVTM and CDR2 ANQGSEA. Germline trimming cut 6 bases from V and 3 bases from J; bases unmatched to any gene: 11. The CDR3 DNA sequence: TGCAGCGTATTACCACAGGGGATTAGCTACAATGAGCAGTTCTTC. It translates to CSVLPQGISYNEQFF.

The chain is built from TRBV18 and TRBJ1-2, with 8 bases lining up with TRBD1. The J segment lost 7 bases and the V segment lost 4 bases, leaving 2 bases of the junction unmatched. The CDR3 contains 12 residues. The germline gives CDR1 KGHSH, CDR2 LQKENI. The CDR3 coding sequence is TGTGCCAGCTCACTGGACAGGGTTGGCTACACCTTC. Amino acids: CASSLDRVGYTF. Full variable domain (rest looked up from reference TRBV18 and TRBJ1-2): NAGVMQNPRHLVRRRGQEARLRCSPMKGHSHVYWYRQLPEEGLKFMVYLQKENIIDESGMPKERFSAEFPKEGPSILRIQQVVRGDSAAYFCASSLDRVGYTFGSGTRLTVV.

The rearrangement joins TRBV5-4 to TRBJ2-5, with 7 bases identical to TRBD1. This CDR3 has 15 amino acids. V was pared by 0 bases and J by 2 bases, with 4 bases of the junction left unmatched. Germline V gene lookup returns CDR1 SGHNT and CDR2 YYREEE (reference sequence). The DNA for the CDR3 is TGTGCCAGCAGCTTGGGAGGGGGCGGGCAAGAGACCCAGTACTTC. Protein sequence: CASSLGGGGQETQYF.

CDR3 protein: CASSYGQGGTDTQYF. The CDR3 coding sequence is TGTGCCAGCAGCTACGGACAGGGAGGGACAGATACGCAGTATTTT. The chain uses TRBV5-4 and TRBJ2-3, with D perhaps matching TRBD1 (8 bases). V gave up 3 bases and J gave up 3 bases, with 14 bases separating them. CDR1 SGHNT and CDR2 YYREEE come from the germline V gene (reference sequence). The CDR3 spans 15 residues.

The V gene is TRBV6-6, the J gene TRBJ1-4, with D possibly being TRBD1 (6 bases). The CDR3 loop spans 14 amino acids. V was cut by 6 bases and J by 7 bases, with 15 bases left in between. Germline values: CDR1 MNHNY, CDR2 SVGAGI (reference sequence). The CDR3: CASRRTGLGEKLFF. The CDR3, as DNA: TGTGCCAGCAGACGAACAGGGCTCGGTGAAAAACTGTTTTTT.

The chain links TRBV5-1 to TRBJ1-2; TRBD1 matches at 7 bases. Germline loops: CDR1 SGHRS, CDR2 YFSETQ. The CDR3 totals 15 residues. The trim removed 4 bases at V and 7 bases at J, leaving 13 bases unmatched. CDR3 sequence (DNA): TGCGCCAGCAGCACTACCGACAGGGCGGCAACTGGCTACACCTTC. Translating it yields CASSTTDRAATGYTF.

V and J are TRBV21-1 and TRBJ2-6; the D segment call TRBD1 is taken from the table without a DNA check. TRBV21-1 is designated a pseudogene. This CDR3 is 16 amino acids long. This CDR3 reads CASPAFTGPGANVLTF. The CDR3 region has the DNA TGTGCCAGCCCCGCGTTCACAGGACCGGGGGCCAACGTCCTGACTTTC.

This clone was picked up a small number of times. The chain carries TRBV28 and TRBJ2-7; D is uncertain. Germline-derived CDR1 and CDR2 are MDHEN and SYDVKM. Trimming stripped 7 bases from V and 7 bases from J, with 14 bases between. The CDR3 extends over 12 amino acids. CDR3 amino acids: CASNWADGEQYF. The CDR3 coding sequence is TGTGCCAGCAACTGGGCCGATGGAGAGCAGTACTTC. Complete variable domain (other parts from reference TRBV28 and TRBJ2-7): DVKVTQSSRYLVKRTGEKVFLECVQDMDHENMFWYRQDPGLGLRLIYFSYDVKMKEKGDIPEGYSVSREKKERFSLILESASTNQTSMYLCASNWADGEQYFGPGTRLTVT.

The CDR3, as DNA: TGTGCCAGCTCAGTAAAAAATTCAGATACGCAGTATTTT. Protein: CASSVKNSDTQYF. The chain couples TRBV18 to TRBJ2-3, with no clear D. V shed 5 bases and J shed 4 bases, with 10 bases lying between them. The CDR3 covers 13 residues. Germline V gene lookup returns CDR1 KGHSH and CDR2 LQKENI.

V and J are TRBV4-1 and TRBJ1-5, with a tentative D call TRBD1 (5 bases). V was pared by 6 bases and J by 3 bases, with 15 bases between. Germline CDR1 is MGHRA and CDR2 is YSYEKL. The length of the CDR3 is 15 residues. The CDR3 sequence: CASSPQELDNQPQHF. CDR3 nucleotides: TGCGCCAGCAGTCCACAGGAATTAGACAATCAGCCCCAGCATTTT.

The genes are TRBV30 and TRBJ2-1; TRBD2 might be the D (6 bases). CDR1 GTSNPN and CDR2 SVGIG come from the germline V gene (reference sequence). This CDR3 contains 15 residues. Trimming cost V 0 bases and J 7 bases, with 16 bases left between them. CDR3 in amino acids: CAWSVAVGSGNEQFF. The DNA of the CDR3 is TGTGCCTGGAGTGTAGCCGTAGGCAGCGGGAATGAGCAGTTCTTC.